Here is one TCR beta chain with its context. Antigen: not known. The data derive from a study of shared clonotypes between healthy human individuals. General observations from the study: Against clonotypes common to all four donors, non-shared ones had lower generation probabilities.

Libraries were prepared by immunoSEQ multiplex PCR; TCRdb keeps only in-frame clonotypes and omits some of them. This table holds under 2,500,000 clones, around 95% found once. The CDR3 is made up of 14 amino acids. Trimming pared 5 bases from V and 3 bases from J, leaving 13 bases between. CDR1 and CDR2 (germline): ENHRY, SYGVKD. V gene TRBV10-3 combines with J gene TRBJ1-1; TRBD1 might be the D (5 bases). The sequencing sample was made of naive CD4+ T cells sorted from blood. The subset was: CD45RA+ positively selected. The clonotype comes from a man between 18 and 29 years old in good health. The DNA for the CDR3 is TGTGCCATCAGTTTGGGAGGAGGGGACACTGAAGCTTTCTTT. Protein sequence: CAISLGGGDTEAFF.